Listed below are T cell receptor beta chains from one sample, sequenced in a study of beta chain features in type 1 diabetes. Assay used: immunoSEQ multiplex PCR; TCRdb lists only in-frame clones, some missing. This sample yields under 500,000 clones, of which about 30% are seen a single time; more than 0.055% belongs to the top ten. Sequenced: naive CD4+ T cells from blood. These receptors all stem from a man aged 18 to 35 in good health. CDR3s include the opening cysteine and the closing phenylalanine or tryptophan. Fields, in order: CDR3 DNA, CDR3 protein, D gene, clone size, V gene, J gene. D genes are given only for firm matches. Expanded clones get a size class; other rows say once, few or many, or leave the size out.

cdr3_nt: TGTGCCAGCAGCTCTAGCGGGGTGACAGATACGCAGTATTTT
cdr3_aa: CASSSSGVTDTQYF
d_call: TRBD2
clone_size: -
v_call: TRBV7-2
j_call: TRBJ2-3

cdr3_nt: TGCAGTGCTACTCTTGCAGATACGCAGTATTTT
cdr3_aa: CSATLADTQYF
d_call: -
clone_size: few
v_call: TRBV20-1
j_call: TRBJ2-3

cdr3_nt: TGTGCCAGCAGCCCCAGCGGGACAGAGACCTACGAGCAGTACTTC
cdr3_aa: CASSPSGTETYEQYF
d_call: -
clone_size: -
v_call: TRBV7-3
j_call: TRBJ2-7

cdr3_nt: TGTGCCAGCAGTTTGGGGACAGGTTGGAATCAGCCCCAGCATTTT
cdr3_aa: CASSLGTGWNQPQHF
d_call: TRBD1
clone_size: -
v_call: TRBV2
j_call: TRBJ1-5

cdr3_nt: TGTGCCAGCAGCTCCTGGGGAAGGGACCCATCCTACGAGCAGTACTTC
cdr3_aa: CASSSWGRDPSYEQYF
d_call: -
clone_size: few
v_call: TRBV7-9
j_call: TRBJ2-7

cdr3_nt: TGTGCCACCAGGGGGGACAGAGTGTACCAAGAGACCCAGTACTTC
cdr3_aa: CATRGDRVYQETQYF
d_call: TRBD1
clone_size: few
v_call: TRBV15
j_call: TRBJ2-5

cdr3_nt: TGTGCCAGCAGCTTGGGAACTAGCCACAGTGAGCAGTTCTTC
cdr3_aa: CASSLGTSHSEQFF
d_call: -
clone_size: -
v_call: TRBV11-1
j_call: TRBJ2-1

cdr3_nt: TGTGCCAGCAGCCAAGCCGGGGCGGGAGGGCCGGAGACCCAGTACTTC
cdr3_aa: CASSQAGAGGPETQYF
d_call: TRBD2
clone_size: -
v_call: TRBV4-2
j_call: TRBJ2-5

cdr3_nt: TGTGCCAGCAGCCAAGCCGACAGGTCTTACGAGCAGTACTTC
cdr3_aa: CASSQADRSYEQYF
d_call: -
clone_size: -
v_call: TRBV4-2
j_call: TRBJ2-7

cdr3_nt: TGTGCCAGCAGCTTGCAGGGCACCTACAATGAGCAGTTCTTC
cdr3_aa: CASSLQGTYNEQFF
d_call: -
clone_size: -
v_call: TRBV5-4
j_call: TRBJ2-1

cdr3_nt: TGCGCCAGCAGCTTGGTCGGGCAAGAGACCCAGTACTTC
cdr3_aa: CASSLVGQETQYF
d_call: -
clone_size: few
v_call: TRBV5-1
j_call: TRBJ2-5

cdr3_nt: TGTGCCAGCAGCTTAGGCCAGCAGTACTCCTACGAGCAGTACTTC
cdr3_aa: CASSLGQQYSYEQYF
d_call: -
clone_size: -
v_call: TRBV7-9
j_call: TRBJ2-7

cdr3_nt: TGCAGCGTCGAGGACAGGGGGGACTCCTACGAGCAGTACTTC
cdr3_aa: CSVEDRGDSYEQYF
d_call: TRBD1
clone_size: -
v_call: TRBV29-1
j_call: TRBJ2-7

cdr3_nt: TGTGCCACCAACGATCCGGGGGAACTGGTCTACGAGCAGTACTTC
cdr3_aa: CATNDPGELVYEQYF
d_call: -
clone_size: few
v_call: TRBV6-1
j_call: TRBJ2-7

cdr3_nt: TGCGCCAGCAGCTTGGATGGACAGGGCCGCAATCAGCCCCAGCATTTT
cdr3_aa: CASSLDGQGRNQPQHF
d_call: TRBD1
clone_size: -
v_call: TRBV5-1
j_call: TRBJ1-5

cdr3_nt: TGTGCCTCCGGACAGGGGGCCGTTGGGGCAGATACGCAGTATTTT
cdr3_aa: CASGQGAVGADTQYF
d_call: TRBD1
clone_size: -
v_call: TRBV10-3
j_call: TRBJ2-3

cdr3_nt: TGTGCCAGTAAAGGGATAGGGACACAGAGCTCTGGGGCCAACGTCCTGACTTTC
cdr3_aa: CASKGIGTQSSGANVLTF
d_call: -
clone_size: -
v_call: TRBV19
j_call: TRBJ2-6

cdr3_nt: TGCAGCGTCATCGAACATCCTTTCTACGAGCAGTACTTC
cdr3_aa: CSVIEHPFYEQYF
d_call: -
clone_size: few
v_call: TRBV29-1
j_call: TRBJ2-7

cdr3_nt: TGTGCCTTCTCCTACAATGAGCAGTTCTTC
cdr3_aa: CAFSYNEQFF
d_call: -
clone_size: few
v_call: TRBV30
j_call: TRBJ2-1

cdr3_nt: TGTGCCATCAGTGACTATCCCGGGACAGGGAACCAAGAGACCCAGTACTTC
cdr3_aa: CAISDYPGTGNQETQYF
d_call: TRBD1
clone_size: -
v_call: TRBV10-3
j_call: TRBJ2-5

cdr3_nt: TGCGCCAGCAGCCAGGGCCGACAGAGCGCATATGGCTACACCTTC
cdr3_aa: CASSQGRQSAYGYTF
d_call: -
clone_size: few
v_call: TRBV4-3
j_call: TRBJ1-2

cdr3_nt: TGTGCCAGCTCGTCGACTAGCGGCCAAGAGACCCAGTACTTC
cdr3_aa: CASSSTSGQETQYF
d_call: TRBD2
clone_size: few
v_call: TRBV18
j_call: TRBJ2-5

cdr3_nt: TGCAGCGCGACACAGGGGAGCAATCAGCCCCAGCATTTT
cdr3_aa: CSATQGSNQPQHF
d_call: TRBD1
clone_size: few
v_call: TRBV29-1
j_call: TRBJ1-5

cdr3_nt: TGTGCCTGGACTGGCGATAGCAATCAGCCCCAGCATTTT
cdr3_aa: CAWTGDSNQPQHF
d_call: -
clone_size: few
v_call: TRBV30
j_call: TRBJ1-5

cdr3_nt: TGTGCCAGCAGGGAGGGACAGGGGATAGCCAAAAACATTCAGTACTTC
cdr3_aa: CASREGQGIAKNIQYF
d_call: TRBD1
clone_size: few
v_call: TRBV25-1
j_call: TRBJ2-4

cdr3_nt: TGTGCCAGCAGCGAGGGAGCGACAGATACGCAGTATTTT
cdr3_aa: CASSEGATDTQYF
d_call: -
clone_size: -
v_call: TRBV9
j_call: TRBJ2-3

cdr3_nt: TGTGCCAGCAGCTTAGAACCGACGGTAGAGACCCAGTACTTC
cdr3_aa: CASSLEPTVETQYF
d_call: -
clone_size: -
v_call: TRBV11-2
j_call: TRBJ2-5

cdr3_nt: TGTGCCAGCAGTGCCCCCCTCGGGGGGACAGGATCCTACGAGCAGTACTTC
cdr3_aa: CASSAPLGGTGSYEQYF
d_call: -
clone_size: -
v_call: TRBV25-1
j_call: TRBJ2-7

cdr3_nt: TGTGCCAGCAGGTTGGAGAGCACAGATACGCAGTATTTT
cdr3_aa: CASRLESTDTQYF
d_call: -
clone_size: few
v_call: TRBV6-5
j_call: TRBJ2-3

cdr3_nt: TGTGCCAGCGAGACGGGAGGGCCCCGCGAGCAGTACTTC
cdr3_aa: CASETGGPREQYF
d_call: TRBD2
clone_size: -
v_call: TRBV28
j_call: TRBJ2-7

cdr3_nt: TGCGCCAGCATCCCTGGACTAGCGGGGAGAGAGACCCAGTACTTC
cdr3_aa: CASIPGLAGRETQYF
d_call: TRBD2
clone_size: few
v_call: TRBV5-1
j_call: TRBJ2-5

cdr3_nt: TGTGCCAGCAGCGTAGGGTACCGCTACGAGCAGTACTTC
cdr3_aa: CASSVGYRYEQYF
d_call: -
clone_size: -
v_call: TRBV9
j_call: TRBJ2-7

cdr3_nt: TGTGCCAGCAGCCTGGGACTAGCGGGAGGCCTTTTGGTGACCGGGGAGCTGTTTTTT
cdr3_aa: CASSLGLAGGLLVTGELFF
d_call: TRBD2
clone_size: few
v_call: TRBV7-2
j_call: TRBJ2-2

cdr3_nt: TGTGCCTGGGCCCGTCTAGCGGGAGATGGTACGCAGTATTTT
cdr3_aa: CAWARLAGDGTQYF
d_call: TRBD2
clone_size: few
v_call: TRBV30
j_call: TRBJ2-3

cdr3_nt: TGTGCCAGCAGTTCAACAGGGGGTCGCTACAATGAGCAGTTCTTC
cdr3_aa: CASSSTGGRYNEQFF
d_call: TRBD1
clone_size: -
v_call: TRBV2
j_call: TRBJ2-1